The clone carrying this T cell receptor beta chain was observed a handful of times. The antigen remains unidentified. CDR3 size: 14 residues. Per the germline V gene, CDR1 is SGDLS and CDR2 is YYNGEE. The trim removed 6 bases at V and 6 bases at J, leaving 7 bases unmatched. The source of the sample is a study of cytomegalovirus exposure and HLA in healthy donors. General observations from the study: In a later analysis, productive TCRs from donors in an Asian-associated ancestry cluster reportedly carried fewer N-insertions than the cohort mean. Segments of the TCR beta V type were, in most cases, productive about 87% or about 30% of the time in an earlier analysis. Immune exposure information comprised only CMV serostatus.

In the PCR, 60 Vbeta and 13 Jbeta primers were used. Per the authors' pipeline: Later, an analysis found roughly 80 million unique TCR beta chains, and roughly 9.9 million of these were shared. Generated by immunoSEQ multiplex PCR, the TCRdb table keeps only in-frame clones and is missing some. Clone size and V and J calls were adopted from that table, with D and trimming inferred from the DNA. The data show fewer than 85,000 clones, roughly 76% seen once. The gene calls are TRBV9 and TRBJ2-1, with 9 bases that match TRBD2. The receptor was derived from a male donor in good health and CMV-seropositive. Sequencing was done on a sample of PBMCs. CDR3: CASTSGRPPNEQFF. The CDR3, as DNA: TGTGCCAGCACAAGCGGGAGGCCCCCCAATGAGCAGTTCTTC.